This TCR beta chain was sequenced for a study of shared clonotypes between healthy human individuals. Across several immunoSEQ plates, the genomic DNA of each subset was split evenly. Measured with immunoSEQ multiplex PCR; TCRdb has only the in-frame clones, and not every one. This sample has millions of clones, with approximately 90% found just once. As to this clone: At the DNA level, this CDR3 is encoded by other sequences in the same sample as well.

Germline lookup yields CDR1 SGHNT and CDR2 YYREEE (reference sequence). V lost 0 bases to trimming and J lost 3 bases, with 6 bases between them. This CDR3 comprises 14 residues. The chain couples TRBV5-4 to TRBJ2-2; D may be TRBD1 (5 bases). Material for sequencing was naive CD4+ T cells sorted from blood. Subset in this sample: CD45RA+ positively selected. The TCR was taken from a man aged 18 to 35 in good health. In nucleotides, the CDR3 is TGTGCCAGCAGCTTGGGACAGTACACCGGGGAGCTGTTTTTT. It encodes CASSLGQYTGELFF.